The present T cell receptor beta chain was sequenced within a study of post-analysis software for immune sequencing data. Study outcomes and limitations: Patients had higher frequencies than controls of five or six TRBV segments, including TRBV5-6, TRBV5-1 and TRBV20-1.

This clonotype has just a few counts. Its antigen is still unknown. TCR beta libraries were prepared from cDNA with unique molecular identifiers. From about 1 to 10 million T cells, about 500,000 cDNA molecules were obtained. In TCRdb, the PCR reads were re-called with MiXCR into one record per CDR3 protein. Here the sample spans 430,000 or so distinct CDR3 sequences, 30% to 40% being singletons. The CDR3 has 15 amino acids. Germline V lookup: CDR1 MDHEN, CDR2 SYDVKM. V was shortened by 0 bases and J by 3 bases, with 12 bases between the two germline ends. Sequencing used blood. The receptor comes from a girl aged 2 to 10 with multiple sclerosis. V and J are TRBV28 and TRBJ2-7, with a weak D call TRBD1 (6 bases). Here the CDR3 DNA reads TGTGCCAGCAGTTTATGCCCAGACAGGCACTACGAGCAGTACTTC. Amino acids: CASSLCPDRHYEQYF.